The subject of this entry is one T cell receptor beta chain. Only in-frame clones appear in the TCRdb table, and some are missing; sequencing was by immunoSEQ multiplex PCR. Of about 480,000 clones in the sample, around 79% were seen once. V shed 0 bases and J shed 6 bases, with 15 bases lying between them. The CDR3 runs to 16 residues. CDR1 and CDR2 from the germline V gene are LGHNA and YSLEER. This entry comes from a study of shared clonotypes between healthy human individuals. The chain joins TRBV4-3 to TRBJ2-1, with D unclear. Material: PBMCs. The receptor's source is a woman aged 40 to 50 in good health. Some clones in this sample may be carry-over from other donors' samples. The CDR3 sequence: CASSQDPGQPSNEQFF. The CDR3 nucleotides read TGCGCCAGCAGCCAAGATCCAGGCCAACCCTCCAATGAGCAGTTCTTC.